This TCR beta chain was sequenced in a study of shared clonotypes between healthy human individuals. Overall study: Each donor's CD8 memory used one plate, CD8 naive two, each CD4 subset three.

On this clone itself: Its specificity is unknown.

With CCR7-negative CD45RA+ TemRA cells, CD45RO+ cells were combined in CD8 memory. Clones were sequenced by immunoSEQ multiplex PCR, and TCRdb holds only the in-frame ones, with some missing. The table has 550,000 to 800,000 clones, less than 95% seen once. General observations from the study: The diversity represented, both genetic and in exposure history, was limited by few donors. Naive subsets generally had larger estimated richness than memory subsets.

V gave up 4 bases and J gave up 2 bases; unmatched junction bases: 4. CDR1 is MDHEN and CDR2 is SYDVKM in the germline V gene. This CDR3 comprises 14 residues. The V and J genes are TRBV28 and TRBJ2-7; 8 nucleotides agree with TRBD2. The sequence came from a man younger than 35 in good health. Some clones in this sample may be carry-over from other donors' samples. Specimen: memory CD8+ T cells from PBMCs. The subset denotes: CD45RO+ cells pooled with CCR7-negative TemRA cells. The CDR3 bases are TGTGCCAGCAGTTCTAGAGCGGGAGCCTACGAGCAGTACTTC. Translation gives CASSSRAGAYEQYF.